What follows are 7 T cell receptor beta chains derived from one specimen sequenced in a study of OX40 agonist ivuxolimab in advanced cancers. Sequencing used immunoSEQ multiplex PCR; TCRdb keeps in-frame clones, though not all of them. The table shows some 90,000 clones, with around 87% occurring only once. The sample consisted of CD4+ or CD8+ T cells sorted from blood, taken in a trial of the OX40 agonist ivuxolimab. The origin of the receptors is an adult with an advanced solid tumor such as melanoma, head and neck, liver or kidney cancer.

The genes are TRBV6-6 and TRBJ1-1; TRBD1 matches 7 bases. Germline CDR1 reads MNHNY; CDR2 reads SVGAGI (reference sequence). The CDR3 has 15 residues. The ends lost 2 bases at V and 5 bases at J; junction bases unmatched: 8. The CDR3 protein is CASSYPTGDRTEAFF. CDR3 coding DNA: TGTGCCAGCAGTTACCCTACAGGGGATAGGACTGAAGCTTTCTTT.

The rearrangement links TRBV28 to TRBJ1-3; weak D call: TRBD1 (5 bases). There are 16 residues in the CDR3. V was cut by 5 bases and J by 4 bases, with 18 bases left in between. The germline gives CDR1 MDHEN, CDR2 SYDVKM. CDR3 in amino acids: CASSPGRPVGGNTIYF. CDR3 coding DNA: TGTGCCAGCAGTCCGGGACGTCCCGTGGGAGGAAACACCATATATTTT. The full variable domain, with the rest looked up from reference TRBV28 and TRBJ1-3, is DVKVTQSSRYLVKRTGEKVFLECVQDMDHENMFWYRQDPGLGLRLIYFSYDVKMKEKGDIPEGYSVSREKKERFSLILESASTNQTSMYLCASSPGRPVGGNTIYFGEGSWLTVV.

The chain carries TRBV10-3 and TRBJ1-6; 9 bases agree with TRBD1. CDR3 length: 16 amino acids. Germline V gives CDR1 ENHRY, CDR2 SYGVKD. Losses at the gene ends were 4 bases for V and 7 bases for J; bases not matched to a gene: 8. The CDR3 DNA reads as TGTGCCATCAGTGTAGGACAGGGGATCGACAATTCACCCCTCCACTTT. Protein product: CAISVGQGIDNSPLHF.

This clone has only a few counts. V usage is TRBV14 and J usage is TRBJ2-4; weak D call: TRBD2 (6 bases). Looked up from germline, CDR1 is SGHDN and CDR2 is FVKESK. V lost 0 bases and J lost 6, with 12 bases in between. The CDR3 spans 15 residues. The CDR3 protein is CASSQEAGSANIQYF. CDR3 bases: TGTGCCAGCAGCCAAGAGGCCGGGAGCGCAAACATTCAGTACTTC.

V and J are TRBV7-3 and TRBJ1-3, with D possibly being TRBD1 (6 bases). Germline assignment: CDR1 SGHTA and CDR2 FQGTGA. The CDR3 extends over 17 amino acids. V was cut by 5 bases and J by 4 bases, with 21 bases left in between. CDR3 residues: CASSPVRSGANGNTIYF. The CDR3 DNA follows: TGTGCCAGCAGCCCAGTCAGGTCAGGGGCTAACGGAAACACCATATATTTT. The full variable domain, rest sourced from reference TRBV7-3 and TRBJ1-3, is GAGVSQTPSNKVTEKGKYVELRCDPISGHTALYWYRQSLGQGPEFLIYFQGTGAADDSGLPNDRFFAVRPEGSVSTLKIQRTERGDSAVYLCASSPVRSGANGNTIYFGEGSWLTVV.

The DNA for the CDR3 is TGTGCCAGCAGTGGAGAGGCCACCGGGGAGCTGTTTTTT. Its protein is CASSGEATGELFF. The V gene is TRBV2, the J gene TRBJ2-2; D uncertain. The CDR3 contains 13 residues. The germline CDR1 and CDR2 sequences are SNHLY and FYNNEI. Trimming stripped 4 bases from V and 4 bases from J, with 7 bases between.

V usage is TRBV6-4 and J usage is TRBJ2-3, with TRBD1 matching over 11 bases. The CDR3 is 14 residues long. Germline V gene lookup returns CDR1 MRHNA and CDR2 SNTAGT. Germline trimming cut 6 bases from V and 4 bases from J; bases unmatched to any gene: 3. The DNA for the CDR3 is TGTGCCAGCAGATCGGGACAGGGGGCAGATACGCAGTATTTT. Amino acid sequence: CASRSGQGADTQYF.